Shown below are 25 T cell receptor beta chains from a single sample sequenced in a study of shared clonotypes between healthy human individuals. Some clones are missing from TCRdb's copy, which holds only in-frame ones; the method was immunoSEQ multiplex PCR. Of just under 350,000 clones detected, more than 60% appear once; the ten largest clones hold roughly 10%. Input material: memory CD4+ T cells sorted from blood. Stated subset: CD45RA-negative fraction. These TCRs come from a man younger than 40 in good health.

This clone was seen once. Here the CDR3 reads CASSIDTGATRSYEQYF. The CDR3 DNA sequence: TGTGCCAGTAGTATAGACACCGGGGCAACCCGCTCCTACGAGCAGTACTTC. The rearrangement links TRBV19 to TRBJ2-7, with D possibly called TRBD1 or TRBD2 (5 bases each). Germline CDR1 reads LNHDA; CDR2 reads SQIVND (reference sequence). This CDR3 has 17 amino acids. V lost 0 bases and J lost 0, with 15 bases in between.

V and J are TRBV7-9 and TRBJ1-4, with D possibly being TRBD1 (5 bases). The germline V gene encodes CDR1 SEHNR and CDR2 FQNEAQ (reference sequence). The CDR3 is 17 residues long. Trimming left V 2 bases short and J 6 bases short, with 19 bases between. In DNA, the CDR3 is TGTGCCAGCAGCTTATCACGCAGGGCGGGTGGTGATGAAAAACTGTTTTTT. Its translation is CASSLSRRAGGDEKLFF.

This clone was seen a handful of times. The genes are TRBV19 and TRBJ2-7; the D call may be TRBD1 or TRBD2 (5 bases each). Germline CDR1 is LNHDA and CDR2 is SQIVND (reference sequence). This CDR3 comprises 14 residues. With 7 bases removed from V and 5 bases from J, the gap between germline ends came to 18 bases. CDR3 loop: CASKFRDGLHEQYF. CDR3 DNA sequence: TGTGCCAGTAAATTCCGGGACGGACTGCACGAGCAGTACTTC.

The V gene is TRBV29-1, the J gene TRBJ2-5, with a possible D match to TRBD1 (5 bases). The CDR3 sequence is 14 residues long. The germline gives CDR1 SQVTM, CDR2 ANQGSEA. The CDR3 bases are TGCAGTCTCTCGGACACCAAGGAACTAGAGACCCAGTACTTC. It translates to CSLSDTKELETQYF.

The chain couples TRBV2 to TRBJ2-5, with D uncertain. Per germline, CDR1 SNHLY and CDR2 FYNNEI. This CDR3 comprises 13 residues. Deletions cut 6 bases from V and 4 bases from J, with 12 bases between. The CDR3 DNA reads as TGTGCCAGCAGCTACGACTCCGGAGAGACCCAGTACTTC. Translating gives CASSYDSGETQYF.

The V call is TRBV29-1, the J call TRBJ2-4; 10 bases match TRBD2. The germline gives CDR1 SQVTM, CDR2 ANQGSEA. V was pared by 3 bases and J by 6 bases, with 8 bases of the junction left unmatched. The CDR3 is made up of 15 amino acids. CDR3 protein: CSVEVLAGKANIQYF. The CDR3 DNA is TGCAGCGTTGAGGTACTAGCGGGAAAGGCAAACATTCAGTACTTC.

The V call is TRBV4-2, the J call TRBJ2-7; TRBD2 might be the D (6 bases). Germline V gene sequence: CDR1 LGHNA, CDR2 YNFKEQ. The CDR3 sequence is 15 residues long. The V end was cut by 0 bases, the J end by 2 bases, with 11 bases between. The CDR3, as DNA: TGTGCCAGCAGCCAAGATCTGGAGGGGACCTACGAGCAGTACTTC. Residues: CASSQDLEGTYEQYF.

This chain joins TRBV5-4 and TRBJ2-6, with a possible D match to TRBD2 (5 bases). V was pared by 2 bases and J by 0 bases, with 12 bases between. This CDR3 has 17 residues. Looked up from germline, CDR1 is SGHNT and CDR2 is YYREEE (reference sequence). The CDR3 DNA is TGTGCCAGCAGCTTAGGGCGGGCCTCCTCTGGGGCCAACGTCCTGACTTTC. Protein sequence: CASSLGRASSGANVLTF.

The genes are TRBV7-2 and TRBJ1-3, with D unclear. CDR1 and CDR2 (germline): SGHTA, FQGNSA. V lost 4 bases and J 2 bases, leaving 9 bases between the germline ends. This CDR3 spans 14 amino acids. This chain's CDR3 is CASSYGGTGNTIYF. The CDR3, as DNA: TGTGCCAGCAGCTATGGCGGCACTGGAAACACCATATATTTT.

This chain uses TRBV28 with TRBJ2-1; possibly TRBD2 for D (5 bases). The germline gives CDR1 MDHEN, CDR2 SYDVKM. This CDR3 contains 14 residues. Trimming stripped 5 bases from V and 0 bases from J, with 8 bases between. CDR3 residues: CASSGLRSYNEQFF. CDR3 DNA sequence: TGTGCCAGCAGTGGACTGCGCTCCTACAATGAGCAGTTCTTC.

The CDR3, as DNA: TGTGCCAGCAGCACCTCGGACAGGGGTCGAGAGCAGTACTTC. Protein sequence: CASSTSDRGREQYF. This chain uses TRBV7-8 with TRBJ2-7, with 9 bases identical to TRBD1. Germline V lookup: CDR1 SGHVS, CDR2 FQNEAQ. CDR3 size: 14 residues. V lost 5 bases and J lost 7; bases outside the gene matches: 9.

This clone has just one count. V usage is TRBV5-6 and J usage is TRBJ2-2, with no clear D. The CDR3 has 14 residues. Trimming pared 0 bases from V and 5 bases from J, leaving 8 bases between. Germline V gene lookup returns CDR1 SGHDT and CDR2 YYEEEE. The CDR3 DNA reads TGTGCCAGCAGCTTGGAGGCCAGGACCGGGGAGCTGTTTTTT. This gives the protein CASSLEARTGELFF.

The chain carries TRBV30 and TRBJ2-2, with TRBD2 matching over 7 bases. Germline V lookup: CDR1 GTSNPN, CDR2 SVGIG (reference sequence). The trim removed 1 base at V and 5 bases at J, leaving 4 bases unmatched. The CDR3 length is 14 residues. Here the CDR3 DNA reads TGTGCCTGGAGTGGGGGAGGGCTAACCGGGGAGCTGTTTTTT. Encoded protein: CAWSGGGLTGELFF.

The gene calls are TRBV6-5 and TRBJ2-5, with D possibly being TRBD1 (6 bases). The CDR3 has 12 amino acids. Germline V gene lookup returns CDR1 MNHEY and CDR2 SVGAGI. V lost 8 bases to trimming and J lost 5 bases, with 12 bases between them. The CDR3 bases are TGTGCCAGCTCGGGCAGGGGTGAGACCCAGTACTTC. This sequence encodes CASSGRGETQYF.

The rearrangement joins TRBV5-1 to TRBJ2-1; TRBD2 might be the D (5 bases). V lost 2 bases to trimming and J lost 10 bases, with 16 bases between them. Looked up from germline, CDR1 is SGHRS and CDR2 is YFSETQ. The CDR3 runs 14 residues. The DNA of the CDR3 is TGCGCCAGCAGCTTCCCTAATTCCGCGGGCGAGCAGTTCTTC. Amino acid sequence: CASSFPNSAGEQFF.

The table lists this clone with a few counts. This chain links TRBV7-2 with TRBJ2-7; TRBD1 matches at 7 bases. Germline V gene data show CDR1 as SGHTA and CDR2 as FQGNSA. The CDR3 loop spans 14 amino acids. Unmatched junction bases numbered 7, after V lost 3 bases and J lost 5 bases. The CDR3: CASSFSRGSNEQYF. Written as DNA, the CDR3 is TGTGCCAGCAGCTTCTCCAGGGGGTCGAACGAGCAGTACTTC. Combining the CDR3 with reference TRBV7-2 and TRBJ2-7 gives the whole variable domain GAGVSQSPSNKVTEKGKDVELRCDPISGHTALYWYRQSLGQGLEFLIYFQGNSAPDKSGLPSDRFSAERTGGSVSTLTIQRTQQEDSAVYLCASSFSRGSNEQYFGPGTRLTVT.

The genes are TRBV15 and TRBJ2-5, with 7 bases lining up with TRBD2. The V and J ends lost 6 bases and 2 bases, in that order; junction bases with no gene match: 12. The CDR3 totals 16 residues. CDR1 is LNHNV, CDR2 YYDKDF, per germline (reference sequence). In nucleotides, the CDR3 is TGTGCCACCAGTTCTGAGACGGGGGGTCGTCAAGAGACCCAGTACTTC. As protein: CATSSETGGRQETQYF.

In its sample, this clone was seen a few times. The genes are TRBV6-1 and TRBJ2-4; a possible D gene is TRBD2 (5 bases). The V gene lost 10 bases and the J gene lost 8 bases, with 24 bases spanning the gap. Germline values: CDR1 MNHNS, CDR2 SASEGT. This CDR3 region has 15 residues. The CDR3 region is CATSIDGIPIDIQYF. DNA of the CDR3: TGTGCCACCTCAATAGACGGGATCCCTATTGACATTCAGTACTTC.

Details on this clone: A much larger clone sits a single nucleotide away, making a read error possible. This CDR3 is also generated by other DNA sequences in the sample. Here the CDR3 reads CASSLPTYEQYF. Here the CDR3 DNA reads TGTGCCAGCAGCTTACCGACCTACGAGCAGTACTTC. The chain joins TRBV7-2 to TRBJ2-7; D is uncertain. The CDR3 loop spans 12 amino acids. V lost 2 bases to trimming and J lost 2 bases, with 4 bases between them. The V gene's germline CDR1 is SGHTA and CDR2 FQGNSA.

This clone has a handful of counts. This rearrangement joins TRBV30 to TRBJ2-4; 14 bases match TRBD2. This CDR3 region has 14 residues. With 5 bases clipped from V and 9 bases from J, the junction kept 6 bases outside the gene matches. Germline V gene lookup returns CDR1 GTSNPN and CDR2 SVGIG (reference sequence). The CDR3 sequence: CAWGRTSGRSIQYF. The CDR3 nucleotides are TGTGCCTGGGGTCGGACTAGCGGGAGGTCCATTCAGTACTTC.

This clone was detected once. For the CDR3, the DNA is TGTGCCAGCAGTTACTCGCGTGGCTCGACACGCAATGAGCAGTTCTTC. Translated: CASSYSRGSTRNEQFF. The rearrangement uses TRBV6-5 and TRBJ2-1, with no clear D. CDR1 MNHEY and CDR2 SVGAGI come from the germline V gene. This CDR3 region has 16 residues. Trimming took off 0 bases at V and 6 bases at J, with 15 bases between the two ends.

This chain connects TRBV7-2 to TRBJ1-2, with no clear D. Germline loops: CDR1 SGHTA, CDR2 FQGNSA. The germline V and J ends were trimmed by 3 bases and 7 bases, with 9 bases remaining between them. CDR3 length: 12 residues. Here the CDR3 reads CASSFGRRGYTF. The CDR3 coding sequence is TGTGCCAGCAGCTTCGGACGACGTGGCTACACCTTC.

The CDR3 bases are TGTGCCAGAAGCTTCCTCTCGAGAGGGGGCTATAAGTACAATGAGCAGTTCTTC. It codes for CARSFLSRGGYKYNEQFF. The chain is built from TRBV5-3 and TRBJ2-1; TRBD1 aligns across 7 bases. TRBV5-3 is reported as an ORF; its role is uncertain. The CDR3 runs to 18 residues. The V segment lost 2 bases and the J segment 4 bases; nucleotides outside the gene matches: 15.

The rearrangement uses TRBV5-4 and TRBJ2-2, with TRBD2 matching 7 bases. The V gene end was trimmed by 0 bases and the J gene end by 2 bases; junction bases not matched to a gene: 4. Germline CDR1 is SGHNT and CDR2 is YYREEE (reference sequence). CDR3 size: 16 residues. The CDR3 sequence: CASSLAGLDNTGELFF. CDR3 DNA sequence: TGTGCCAGCAGCTTGGCAGGACTAGATAACACCGGGGAGCTGTTTTTT. The full variable domain, its missing parts supplied by reference TRBV5-4 and TRBJ2-2, is ETGVTQSPTHLIKTRGQQVTLRCSSQSGHNTVSWYQQALGQGPQFIFQYYREEENGRGNFPPRFSGLQFPNYSSELNVNALELDDSALYLCASSLAGLDNTGELFFGEGSRLTVL.

This clone appeared a few times. In the same sample, other DNA sequences code for this CDR3. The gene calls are TRBV18 and TRBJ1-2, with D tentatively TRBD1 (5 bases). There are 11 residues in the CDR3. V lost 3 bases and J 8 bases, leaving 7 bases between the germline ends. In germline, CDR1 is KGHSH, CDR2 LQKENI. The DNA of the CDR3 is TGTGCCAGCTCACCGGGGGACGGCTACACCTTC. It translates to CASSPGDGYTF.